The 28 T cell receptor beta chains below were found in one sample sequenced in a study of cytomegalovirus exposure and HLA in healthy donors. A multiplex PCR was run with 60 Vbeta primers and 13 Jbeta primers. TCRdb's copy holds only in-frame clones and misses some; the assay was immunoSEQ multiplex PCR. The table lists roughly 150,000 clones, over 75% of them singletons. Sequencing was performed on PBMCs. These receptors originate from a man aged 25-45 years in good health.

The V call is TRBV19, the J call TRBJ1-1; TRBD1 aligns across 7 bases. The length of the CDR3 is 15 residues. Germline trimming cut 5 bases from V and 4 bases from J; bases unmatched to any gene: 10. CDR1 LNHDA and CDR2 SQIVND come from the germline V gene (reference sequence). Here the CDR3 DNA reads TGTGCCAGTAGTCCCTACAGGGGAGGCGTCACTGAAGCTTTCTTT. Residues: CASSPYRGGVTEAFF.

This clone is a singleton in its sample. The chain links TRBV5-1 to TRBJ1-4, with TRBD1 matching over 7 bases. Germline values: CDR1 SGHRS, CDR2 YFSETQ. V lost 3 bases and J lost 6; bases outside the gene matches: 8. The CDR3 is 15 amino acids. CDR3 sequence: CASSSTGAPDEKLFF. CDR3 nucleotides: TGCGCCAGCAGCTCTACAGGGGCCCCAGATGAAAAACTGTTTTTT.

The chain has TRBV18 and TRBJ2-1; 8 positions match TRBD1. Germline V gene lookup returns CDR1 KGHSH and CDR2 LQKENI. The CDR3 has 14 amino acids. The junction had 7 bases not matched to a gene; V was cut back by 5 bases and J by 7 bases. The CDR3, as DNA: TGTGCCAGCTCAGCTGGACAGGGTAGGAATGAGCAGTTCTTC. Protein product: CASSAGQGRNEQFF.

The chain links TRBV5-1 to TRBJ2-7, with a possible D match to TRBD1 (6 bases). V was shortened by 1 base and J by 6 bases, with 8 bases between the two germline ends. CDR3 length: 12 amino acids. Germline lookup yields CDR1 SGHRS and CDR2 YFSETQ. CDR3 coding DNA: TGCGCCAGCAGCTTGTCAGGGGTCGAGCAGTACTTC. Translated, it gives CASSLSGVEQYF.

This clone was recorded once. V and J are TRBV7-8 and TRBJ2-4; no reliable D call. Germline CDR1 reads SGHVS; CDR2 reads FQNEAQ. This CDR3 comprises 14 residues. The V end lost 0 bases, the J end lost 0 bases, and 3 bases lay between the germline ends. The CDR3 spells CASSLALAKNIQYF. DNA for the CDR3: TGTGCCAGCAGCTTAGCACTAGCCAAAAACATTCAGTACTTC.

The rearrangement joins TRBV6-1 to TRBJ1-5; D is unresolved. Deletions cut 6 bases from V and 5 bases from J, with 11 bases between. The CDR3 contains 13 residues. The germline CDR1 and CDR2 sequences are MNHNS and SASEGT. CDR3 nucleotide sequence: TGTGCCAGCAGCACAAACGATCATCAGCCCCAGCATTTT. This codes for CASSTNDHQPQHF.

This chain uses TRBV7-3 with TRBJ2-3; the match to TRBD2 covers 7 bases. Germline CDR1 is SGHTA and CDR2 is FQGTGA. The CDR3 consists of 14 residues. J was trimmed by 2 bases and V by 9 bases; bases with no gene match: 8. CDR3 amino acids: CASGSGTYTDTQYF. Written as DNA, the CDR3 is TGTGCCAGTGGGAGCGGGACCTACACAGATACGCAGTATTTT.

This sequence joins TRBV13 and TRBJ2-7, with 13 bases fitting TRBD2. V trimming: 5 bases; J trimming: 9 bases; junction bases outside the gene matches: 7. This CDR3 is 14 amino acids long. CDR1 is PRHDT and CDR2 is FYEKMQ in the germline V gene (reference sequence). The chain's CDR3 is CASSPTGLAGVQYF. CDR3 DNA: TGTGCCAGCAGCCCGACAGGACTAGCGGGAGTGCAGTACTTC.

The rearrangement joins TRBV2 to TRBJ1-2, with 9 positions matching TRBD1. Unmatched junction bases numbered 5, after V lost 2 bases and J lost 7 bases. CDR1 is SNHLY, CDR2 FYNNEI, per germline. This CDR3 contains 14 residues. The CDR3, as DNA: TGTGCCAGCAGTGAAATGGGACAGGGTGCTGGCTACACCTTC. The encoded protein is CASSEMGQGAGYTF.

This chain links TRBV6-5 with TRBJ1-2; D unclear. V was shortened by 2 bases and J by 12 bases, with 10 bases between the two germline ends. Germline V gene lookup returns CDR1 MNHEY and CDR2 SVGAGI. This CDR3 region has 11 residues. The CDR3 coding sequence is TGTGCCAGCAGTTACCAACACGTAAACACCTTC. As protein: CASSYQHVNTF.

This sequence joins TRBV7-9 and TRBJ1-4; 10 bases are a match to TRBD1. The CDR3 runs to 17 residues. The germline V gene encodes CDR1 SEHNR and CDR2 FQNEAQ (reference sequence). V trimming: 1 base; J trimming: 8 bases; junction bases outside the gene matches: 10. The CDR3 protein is CASSLGLRGQGSEKLFF. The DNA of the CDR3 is TGTGCCAGCAGCTTAGGATTAAGGGGACAGGGGAGCGAAAAACTGTTTTTT. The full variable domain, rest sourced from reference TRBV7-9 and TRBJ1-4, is DTGVSQNPRHKITKRGQNVTFRCDPISEHNRLYWYRQTLGQGPEFLTYFQNEAQLEKSRLLSDRFSAERPKGSFSTLEIQRTEQGDSAMYLCASSLGLRGQGSEKLFFGSGTQLSVL.

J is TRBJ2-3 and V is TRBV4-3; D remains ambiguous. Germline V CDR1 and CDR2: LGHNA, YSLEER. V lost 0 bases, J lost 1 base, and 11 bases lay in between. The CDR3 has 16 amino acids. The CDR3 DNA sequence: TGCGCCAGCAGCCAAGAGGGTGTCAGCGGCACAGATACGCAGTATTTT. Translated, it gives CASSQEGVSGTDTQYF.

The CDR3 protein is CASNRAGQGNYNEQFF. The CDR3, as DNA: TGCGCCAGCAACAGAGCCGGACAGGGGAACTACAATGAGCAGTTCTTC. The chain is built from TRBV5-1 and TRBJ2-1, with 9 bases lining up with TRBD1. This CDR3 has 16 residues. From germline, CDR1 is SGHRS and CDR2 YFSETQ. After removal of 6 bases from V and 3 bases from J, the junction contained 10 bases not matched to a gene.

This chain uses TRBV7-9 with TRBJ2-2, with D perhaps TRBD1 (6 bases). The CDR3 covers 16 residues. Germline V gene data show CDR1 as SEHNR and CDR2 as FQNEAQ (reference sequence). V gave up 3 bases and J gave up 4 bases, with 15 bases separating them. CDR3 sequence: CASSFLSGTPTGELFF. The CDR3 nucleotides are TGTGCCAGCAGCTTCTTATCCGGGACACCCACCGGGGAGCTGTTTTTT.

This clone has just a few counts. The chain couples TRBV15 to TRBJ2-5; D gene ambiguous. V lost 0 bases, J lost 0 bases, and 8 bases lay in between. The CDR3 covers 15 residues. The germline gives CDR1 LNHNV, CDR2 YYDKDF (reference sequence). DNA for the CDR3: TGTGCCACCAGCAGAGATTTAAATTACCAAGAGACCCAGTACTTC. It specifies CATSRDLNYQETQYF.

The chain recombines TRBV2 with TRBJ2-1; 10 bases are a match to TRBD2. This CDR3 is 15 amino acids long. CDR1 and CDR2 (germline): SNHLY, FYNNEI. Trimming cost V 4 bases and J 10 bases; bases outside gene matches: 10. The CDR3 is CASSARLAGELEQFF. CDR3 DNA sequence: TGTGCCAGCAGTGCCCGGCTAGCGGGAGAGTTGGAGCAGTTCTTC.

The CDR3 is CASSSGVSQTYEQYF. The CDR3 nucleotides are TGTGCCAGCAGTTCCGGGGTCTCCCAAACCTACGAGCAGTACTTC. V gene TRBV27 combines with J gene TRBJ2-7; weak D call: TRBD2 (5 bases). V lost 4 bases and J lost 2, with 15 bases in between. CDR3 length equals 15 residues. CDR1 is MNHEY and CDR2 is SMNVEV in the germline V gene (reference sequence).

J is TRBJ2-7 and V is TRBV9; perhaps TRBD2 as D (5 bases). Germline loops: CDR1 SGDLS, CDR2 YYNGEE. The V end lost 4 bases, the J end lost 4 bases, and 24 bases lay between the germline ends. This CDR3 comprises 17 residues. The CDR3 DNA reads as TGTGCCAGCAGCCCCGAGGAGGTAATTAGGGTCCATTACGAGCAGTACTTC. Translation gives CASSPEEVIRVHYEQYF.

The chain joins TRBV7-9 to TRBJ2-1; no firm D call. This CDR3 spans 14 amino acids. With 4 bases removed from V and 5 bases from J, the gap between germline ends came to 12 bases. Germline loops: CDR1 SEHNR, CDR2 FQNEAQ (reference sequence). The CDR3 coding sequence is TGTGCCAGCAGCTCCCGGTCATCCAACAATGAGCAGTTCTTC. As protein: CASSSRSSNNEQFF.

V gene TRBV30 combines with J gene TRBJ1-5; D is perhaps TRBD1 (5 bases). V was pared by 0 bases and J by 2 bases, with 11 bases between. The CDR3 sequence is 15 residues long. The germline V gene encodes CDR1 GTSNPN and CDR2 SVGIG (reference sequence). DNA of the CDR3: TGTGCCTGGAGTGTACAGACGGGGGGCAATCAGCCCCAGCATTTT. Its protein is CAWSVQTGGNQPQHF.

CDR3: CASGLTQGSDYGYTF. Here the CDR3 DNA reads TGTGCCAGCGGACTCACACAGGGGTCGGACTATGGCTACACCTTC. This chain joins TRBV11-2 and TRBJ1-2, with 7 nucleotides matching TRBD1. Germline-derived CDR1 and CDR2 are SGHAT and FQNNGV. V trimming: 8 bases; J trimming: 3 bases; junction bases outside the gene matches: 12. This CDR3 spans 15 amino acids.

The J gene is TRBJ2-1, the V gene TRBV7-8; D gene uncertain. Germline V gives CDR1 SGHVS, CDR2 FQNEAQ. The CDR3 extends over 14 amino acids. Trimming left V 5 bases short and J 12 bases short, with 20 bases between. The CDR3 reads CASSPSAGEARQFF. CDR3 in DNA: TGTGCCAGCAGCCCCTCCGCCGGAGAGGCTCGGCAGTTCTTC.

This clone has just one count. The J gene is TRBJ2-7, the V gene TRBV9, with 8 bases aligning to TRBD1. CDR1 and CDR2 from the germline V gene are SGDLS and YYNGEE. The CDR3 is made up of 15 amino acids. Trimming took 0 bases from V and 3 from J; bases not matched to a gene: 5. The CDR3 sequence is CASSVADRVGYEQYF. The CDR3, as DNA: TGTGCCAGCAGCGTAGCGGACAGGGTTGGCTACGAGCAGTACTTC.

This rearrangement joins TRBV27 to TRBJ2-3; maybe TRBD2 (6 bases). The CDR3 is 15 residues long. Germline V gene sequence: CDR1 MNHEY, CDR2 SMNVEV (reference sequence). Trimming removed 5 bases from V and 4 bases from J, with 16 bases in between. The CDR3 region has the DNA TGTGCCAGCAGTCCACTCGACGGGAGCCCAGATACGCAGTATTTT. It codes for CASSPLDGSPDTQYF.

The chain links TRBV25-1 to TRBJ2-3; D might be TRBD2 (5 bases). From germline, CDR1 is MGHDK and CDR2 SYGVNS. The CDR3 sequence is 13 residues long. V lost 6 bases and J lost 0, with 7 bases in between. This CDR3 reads CASRPGSTDTQYF. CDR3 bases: TGTGCCAGCAGACCGGGGAGCACAGATACGCAGTATTTT. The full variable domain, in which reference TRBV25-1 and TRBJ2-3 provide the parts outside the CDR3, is EADIYQTPRYLVIGTGKKITLECSQTMGHDKMYWYQQDPGMELHLIHYSYGVNSTEKGDLSSESTVSRIRTEHFPLTLESARPSHTSQYLCASRPGSTDTQYFGPGTRLTVL.

The CDR3 sequence: CASSVEGRDLDEQYF. CDR3 DNA sequence: TGTGCCAGCAGCGTAGAAGGACGGGATTTGGACGAGCAGTACTTC. The rearrangement links TRBV9 to TRBJ2-7, with D maybe TRBD2 (5 bases). V lost 0 bases, J lost 5 bases, and 15 bases lay in between. Germline values: CDR1 SGDLS, CDR2 YYNGEE. The CDR3 is 15 residues long.

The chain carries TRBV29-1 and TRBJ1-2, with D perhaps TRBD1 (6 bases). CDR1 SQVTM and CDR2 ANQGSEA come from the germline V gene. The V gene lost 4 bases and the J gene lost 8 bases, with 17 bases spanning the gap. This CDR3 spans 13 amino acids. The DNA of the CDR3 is TGCAGCGTTGTCGGCCCAGGGACATCGGGCTACACCTTC. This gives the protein CSVVGPGTSGYTF.

The CDR3 protein is CASSKTGDGELFF. The CDR3 nucleotides read TGTGCCAGCAGTAAAACGGGGGACGGGGAGCTGTTTTTT. The chain carries TRBV11-1 and TRBJ2-2; perhaps TRBD2 as D (6 bases). Germline loops: CDR1 SGHAT, CDR2 FQDESV (reference sequence). The CDR3 extends over 13 amino acids. V was pared by 6 bases and J by 7 bases, with 12 bases between.